These 27 T cell receptor beta chains were sequenced from one sample in a study of blood T cell repertoires in COVID-19. Sequenced by immunoSEQ multiplex PCR; TCRdb stores in-frame clones only, minus some. The table lists 100,000 to 140,000 clones, 85% to 95% of them singletons. Material for sequencing was peripheral blood. Receptors were obtained from a woman in her 30s with acute or convalescent COVID-19.

The chain joins TRBV5-1 to TRBJ1-5; D may be TRBD1 (6 bases). The V end was cut by 0 bases, the J end by 4 bases, with 14 bases between. CDR1 SGHRS and CDR2 YFSETQ come from the germline V gene. The CDR3 runs to 16 residues. CDR3 in amino acids: CASSLAPGAKNQPQHF. The DNA for the CDR3 is TGCGCCAGCAGCTTGGCCCCAGGGGCTAAAAATCAGCCCCAGCATTTT.

The rearrangement links TRBV12-3 or TRBV12-4 to TRBJ1-6; D possibly corresponds to TRBD1 (5 bases). V was clipped by 6 bases and J by 10 bases, with 13 bases between them. CDR3 size: 13 residues. The CDR3 coding sequence is TGTGCCAGCAGGAAGGGACTCTCATCACCCCTCCACTTT. It is translated as CASRKGLSSPLHF.

The rearrangement links TRBV6-5 to TRBJ1-1, with TRBD1 matching 10 bases. The V segment lost 7 bases and the J segment 4 bases; nucleotides outside the gene matches: 9. CDR1 is MNHEY and CDR2 is SVGAGI in the germline V gene. The CDR3 runs 15 residues. The CDR3 DNA sequence: TGTGCCAGCATCTGGACAGGGGGAGTGATCACTGAAGCTTTCTTT. Protein sequence: CASIWTGGVITEAFF.

This rearrangement joins TRBV4-3 to TRBJ2-1; TRBD1 agrees at 7 bases. Trimming removed 1 base from V and 4 bases from J; junction bases left unmatched: 7. The CDR3 totals 16 residues. The V gene's germline CDR1 is LGHNA and CDR2 YSLEER. CDR3 sequence: CASSQGSQGVYNEQFF. CDR3 DNA sequence: TGCGCCAGCAGCCAAGGAAGCCAGGGGGTTTACAATGAGCAGTTCTTC.

The chain combines TRBV9 with TRBJ1-1; 10 bases are a match to TRBD1. The CDR3 contains 15 residues. Trimming cost V 2 bases and J 1 base; bases outside gene matches: 2. Germline CDR1 is SGDLS and CDR2 is YYNGEE. Here the CDR3 reads CASSVTGGSNTEAFF. For the CDR3, the DNA is TGTGCCAGCAGCGTGACAGGGGGCTCGAACACTGAAGCTTTCTTT.

The chain combines TRBV11-3 with TRBJ1-4; tentatively, D is TRBD1 (6 bases). Per germline, CDR1 SGHNT and CDR2 YENEEA. This CDR3 has 14 amino acids. V was shortened by 0 bases and J by 8 bases, with 10 bases between the two germline ends. The CDR3 region is CASSLESGVEKLFF. CDR3 nucleotides: TGTGCCAGCAGCTTAGAGTCAGGGGTGGAAAAACTGTTTTTT.

The sample holds one count of this clone. The chain links TRBV6-5 to TRBJ1-2; D call uncertain. The CDR3 loop spans 15 amino acids. Germline V gene data show CDR1 as MNHEY and CDR2 as SVGAGI. V was pared by 10 bases and J by 5 bases, with 23 bases between. The CDR3 coding sequence is TGTGCCACCAAGTTGTCCGGTGAGGGATTATATGGCTACACCTTC. It codes for CATKLSGEGLYGYTF.

V and J are TRBV27 and TRBJ2-7; D is ambiguous. V was shortened by 5 bases and J by 6 bases, with 17 bases between the two germline ends. From germline, CDR1 is MNHEY and CDR2 SMNVEV (reference sequence). The CDR3 consists of 14 residues. The CDR3 sequence: CASSARPGRGEQYF. The DNA of the CDR3 is TGTGCCAGCAGTGCCCGTCCTGGTCGCGGCGAGCAGTACTTC.

This clone turned up a few times. J is TRBJ2-3 and V is TRBV9; D is unclear. Germline V CDR1 and CDR2: SGDLS, YYNGEE. The CDR3 consists of 12 residues. V lost 3 bases and J 3 bases, leaving 5 bases between the germline ends. The CDR3 is CASSARTDTQYF. The CDR3 DNA sequence: TGTGCCAGCAGCGCGAGGACAGATACGCAGTATTTT.

The chain is built from TRBV6-5 and TRBJ1-2; 9 bases fit TRBD1. V lost 2 bases, J lost 4 bases, and 8 bases stayed unmatched. Germline-derived CDR1 and CDR2 are MNHEY and SVGAGI. The CDR3 has 16 amino acids. CDR3: CASSYPTGGGFYGYTF. The CDR3 DNA reads as TGTGCCAGCAGTTACCCCACAGGGGGCGGATTCTATGGCTACACCTTC.

The sample holds one count of this clone. The CDR3 region is CASSDGQGYEQFF. The CDR3 coding sequence is TGTGCCAGCAGTGACGGACAGGGCTATGAGCAGTTCTTC. The chain combines TRBV6-1 with TRBJ2-1, with 8 bases that match TRBD1. Trimming took 3 bases from V and 8 from J; bases not matched to a gene: 3. Looked up from germline, CDR1 is MNHNS and CDR2 is SASEGT. This CDR3 comprises 13 residues.

DNA of the CDR3: TGTGCCAGCAGTTACCTCCAGGGCTACACCTTC. This gives the protein CASSYLQGYTF. The chain carries TRBV6-5 and TRBJ1-2; D ambiguous. Germline V lookup: CDR1 MNHEY, CDR2 SVGAGI. V dropped 2 bases and J dropped 8 bases, with 6 bases sitting between them. The CDR3 spans 11 residues.

The rearrangement joins TRBV4-1 to TRBJ2-2; D is perhaps TRBD2 (6 bases). The CDR3 is 15 residues long. Germline V gives CDR1 MGHRA, CDR2 YSYEKL. The ends were cut back, 0 bases at V and 4 bases at J, with 9 bases in the middle. The CDR3 sequence is CASSQDRGGTGELFF. In DNA, the CDR3 is TGCGCCAGCAGCCAAGATAGGGGAGGCACCGGGGAGCTGTTTTTT.

This CDR3 reads CASSPHLREVTDTQYF. CDR3 coding DNA: TGTGCCAGCAGCCCCCATCTCCGGGAGGTTACAGATACGCAGTATTTT. V gene TRBV9 combines with J gene TRBJ2-3, with TRBD2 identical over 7 bases. CDR1 and CDR2 from the germline V gene are SGDLS and YYNGEE. V lost 4 bases, J lost 3 bases, and 11 bases stayed unmatched. The CDR3 length is 16 residues.

This clone appeared a single time. The chain recombines TRBV9 with TRBJ1-6; 8 bases are a match to TRBD1. The J segment lost 8 bases and the V segment lost 2 bases, leaving 3 bases of the junction unmatched. Per the germline V gene, CDR1 is SGDLS and CDR2 is YYNGEE. The CDR3 is 14 residues long. The DNA of the CDR3 is TGTGCCAGCAGCGTCGGGACAGGAGATTCACCCCTCCACTTT. It encodes CASSVGTGDSPLHF.

J is TRBJ1-5 and V is TRBV27; D not certain. CDR3 length equals 14 residues. The V end lost 2 bases, the J end lost 0 bases, and 5 bases lay between the germline ends. Germline V gene sequence: CDR1 MNHEY, CDR2 SMNVEV (reference sequence). CDR3 nucleotide sequence: TGTGCCAGCAGTTTAGCAGGTAGCAATCAGCCCCAGCATTTT. The encoded protein is CASSLAGSNQPQHF.

The chain is built from TRBV7-9 and TRBJ2-3; TRBD2 is a possible D gene (5 bases). Per the germline V gene, CDR1 is SEHNR and CDR2 is FQNEAQ (reference sequence). V gave up 2 bases and J gave up 3 bases, with 6 bases separating them. The CDR3 totals 13 residues. This CDR3 reads CASSLRETDTQYF. Here the CDR3 DNA reads TGTGCCAGCAGCTTAAGGGAGACAGATACGCAGTATTTT.

This sequence joins TRBV7-6 and TRBJ2-1; TRBD2 aligns across 12 bases. V dropped 5 bases and J dropped 13; count of bases not matched to a gene: 3. CDR3 length equals 12 residues. CDR1 SGHVS and CDR2 FNYEAQ come from the germline V gene. In DNA form, the CDR3 reads TGTGCCAGCAGCAATGGACTAGCGGGACAGTTCTTC. As protein: CASSNGLAGQFF. The full variable domain, in which reference TRBV7-6 and TRBJ2-1 provide the parts outside the CDR3, is GAGVSQSPRYKVTKRGQDVALRCDPISGHVSLYWYRQALGQGPEFLTYFNYEAQQDKSGLPNDRFSAERPEGSISTLTIQRTEQRDSAMYRCASSNGLAGQFFGPGTRLTVL.

The V and J genes are TRBV28 and TRBJ2-5; 9 bases match TRBD2. V lost 2 bases to trimming and J lost 2 bases; unmatched junction nucleotides: 9. The CDR3 loop spans 17 amino acids. Germline CDR1 reads MDHEN; CDR2 reads SYDVKM. For the CDR3, the DNA is TGTGCCAGCAGTTTACCATCCTCGGCGGGGGGGCAAGAGACCCAGTACTTC. This translates into CASSLPSSAGGQETQYF.

The chain uses TRBV18 and TRBJ1-6; unclear D gene. This CDR3 comprises 14 residues. V was clipped by 2 bases and J by 7 bases, with 9 bases between them. Germline-derived CDR1 and CDR2 are KGHSH and LQKENI. The CDR3 reads CASSPNSSNSPLHF. In nucleotides, the CDR3 is TGTGCCAGCTCACCAAACAGTTCCAATTCACCCCTCCACTTT. Looking up the rest from reference TRBV18 and TRBJ1-6 gives the full variable domain: NAGVMQNPRHLVRRRGQEARLRCSPMKGHSHVYWYRQLPEEGLKFMVYLQKENIIDESGMPKERFSAEFPKEGPSILRIQQVVRGDSAAYFCASSPNSSNSPLHFGNGTRLTVT.

The CDR3 region has the DNA TGTGCCAGTAGTGTGCGGGACTTTTTAAGCTCTGGAAACACCATATATTTT. Amino acids: CASSVRDFLSSGNTIYF. This rearrangement joins TRBV19 to TRBJ1-3; TRBD1 might be the D (5 bases). V was clipped by 5 bases and J by 0 bases, with 17 bases between them. The CDR3 has 17 residues. Germline V gene lookup returns CDR1 LNHDA and CDR2 SQIVND (reference sequence).

The chain has TRBV27 and TRBJ2-5; D is possibly TRBD2 (6 bases). Germline loops: CDR1 MNHEY, CDR2 SMNVEV (reference sequence). The V end was cut by 1 base, the J end by 0 bases, with 15 bases between. The CDR3 is 17 amino acids. DNA of the CDR3: TGTGCCAGCAGTTTATTATCGGGGATAGCGGACCAAGAGACCCAGTACTTC. Its protein is CASSLLSGIADQETQYF.

The rearrangement links TRBV4-3 to TRBJ2-1; tentatively, D is TRBD1 (6 bases). The germline gives CDR1 LGHNA, CDR2 YSLEER. The CDR3 is made up of 16 amino acids. The V end was cut by 0 bases, the J end by 4 bases, with 13 bases between. CDR3 amino acids: CASSQDFVGAYNEQFF. The CDR3 coding sequence is TGCGCCAGCAGCCAAGATTTCGTGGGGGCTTACAATGAGCAGTTCTTC.

The gene calls are TRBV7-3 and TRBJ1-1; 8 nucleotides agree with TRBD1. This CDR3 spans 14 amino acids. J lost 3 bases, V lost 5 bases, and 5 bases had no gene match. Germline CDR1 reads SGHTA; CDR2 reads FQGTGA. The CDR3 nucleotides are TGTGCCAGCAGCATGACAGGGGTCGACACTGAAGCTTTCTTT. Translating gives CASSMTGVDTEAFF.

Of note for this clone: One end of the junction does not line up with germline, which may come from a read error. The V and J genes are TRBV4-1 and TRBJ2-1; D gene ambiguous. The CDR3 has 17 residues. Germline CDR1 and CDR2: MGHRA and YSYEKL. CDR3 sequence reads: CASSQDWSLASNNEQFF. CDR3 nucleotide sequence: TGCGCCAGCAGCCAAGACTGGAGCCTTGCCTCCAACAATGAGCAGTTCTTC.

V and J are TRBV6-5 and TRBJ2-7; D unresolved. Trimming cost V 0 bases and J 6 bases, with 3 bases left between them. Germline V gene sequence: CDR1 MNHEY, CDR2 SVGAGI. CDR3 length: 11 amino acids. The CDR3 sequence is CASSYSAEQYF. DNA for the CDR3: TGTGCCAGCAGTTACTCGGCCGAGCAGTACTTC.

This clone was recorded once. The V and J genes are TRBV11-3 and TRBJ1-3, with 12 bases aligning to TRBD1. The trim removed 5 bases at V and 0 bases at J, leaving 5 bases unmatched. Germline assignment: CDR1 SGHNT and CDR2 YENEEA. This CDR3 contains 17 residues. The CDR3 protein is CASSQGTGGPSGNTIYF. As DNA, the CDR3 is TGTGCCAGCAGCCAAGGGACAGGGGGCCCCTCTGGAAACACCATATATTTT. The variable domain in full, completed from reference TRBV11-3 and TRBJ1-3, reads EAGVVQSPRYKIIEKKQPVAFWCNPISGHNTLYWYLQNLGQGPELLIRYENEEAVDDSQLPKDRFSAERLKGVDSTLKIQPAELGDSAVYLCASSQGTGGPSGNTIYFGEGSWLTVV.